Presented here are 17 T cell receptor beta chains from one specimen sequenced in a study of T cell changes during pregnancy in multiple sclerosis. Clones were sequenced by immunoSEQ multiplex PCR, and TCRdb holds only the in-frame ones, with some missing. Among tens of thousands of clones listed, under 95% were seen once. The input for sequencing was peripheral blood, taken in the first trimester of pregnancy. These receptors all stem from a female donor with multiple sclerosis, enrolled in a pregnancy study.

This clone was found once. Here the CDR3 DNA reads TGTGCCAGCACCCGGGACCGGGAGTACGAGCAGTACTTC. This codes for CASTRDREYEQYF. This chain links TRBV6-1 with TRBJ2-7; the D gene is possibly TRBD2 (6 bases). The germline V gene encodes CDR1 MNHNS and CDR2 SASEGT. This CDR3 spans 13 amino acids. V gave up 7 bases and J gave up 4 bases, with 14 bases separating them.

This chain joins TRBV5-1 and TRBJ2-1; 7 bases line up with TRBD2. Germline V gene lookup returns CDR1 SGHRS and CDR2 YFSETQ. The length of the CDR3 is 16 residues. Unmatched junction bases numbered 8, after V lost 2 bases and J lost 3 bases. The CDR3 sequence: CASSFRVAGIYNEQFF. The CDR3, as DNA: TGCGCCAGCAGCTTTAGAGTAGCGGGCATCTACAATGAGCAGTTCTTC.

This clone has a handful of counts. This chain joins TRBV30 and TRBJ1-1; D uncertain. The CDR3 extends over 13 amino acids. V was trimmed by 0 bases and J by 1 base, leaving 6 bases between them. Germline CDR1 and CDR2: GTSNPN and SVGIG (reference sequence). DNA of the CDR3: TGTGCCTGGAGTGTGGCCAAGAACACTGAAGCTTTCTTT. It specifies CAWSVAKNTEAFF.

This clone occurred once. The genes are TRBV6-1 and TRBJ2-4; no firm D call. Germline CDR1 reads MNHNS; CDR2 reads SASEGT. V was cut by 2 bases and J by 1 base, with 9 bases left in between. The CDR3 is 15 amino acids. The CDR3 sequence: CASSELPGAKNIQYF. The CDR3 DNA sequence: TGTGCCAGCAGTGAACTACCCGGGGCCAAAAACATTCAGTACTTC.

The J gene is TRBJ1-2, the V gene TRBV28, with 9 bases fitting TRBD1. The V gene end was trimmed by 6 bases and the J gene end by 5 bases; junction bases not matched to a gene: 13. Germline V CDR1 and CDR2: MDHEN, SYDVKM. This CDR3 has 16 residues. The CDR3 nucleotides read TGTGCCAGCAGAACCGGGACAGGGTCTTCCCTATATGGCTACACCTTC. Its translation: CASRTGTGSSLYGYTF.

The rearrangement links TRBV19 to TRBJ2-7, with 7 bases fitting TRBD2. The CDR3 sequence is 16 residues long. The junction had 14 bases not matched to a gene; V was cut back by 4 bases and J by 5 bases. Germline V lookup: CDR1 LNHDA, CDR2 SQIVND (reference sequence). CDR3 loop: CASSTNLRGSRNEQYF. The DNA for the CDR3 is TGTGCCAGTAGTACCAACCTCCGCGGGAGCAGGAACGAGCAGTACTTC.

This clone was seen only once. Here the CDR3 DNA reads TGTGCCAGCAGTGAATGGACGTTGCAGGGTCTCCAGCCCCAGCATTTT. Translation gives CASSEWTLQGLQPQHF. The chain has TRBV27 and TRBJ1-5, with D maybe TRBD1 (5 bases). CDR1 is MNHEY and CDR2 is SMNVEV in the germline V gene (reference sequence). The V end lost 5 bases, the J end lost 7 bases, and 21 bases lay between the germline ends. The CDR3 runs to 16 residues.

The V gene is TRBV19, the J gene TRBJ2-7, with 11 bases lining up with TRBD2. This CDR3 is 19 amino acids long. With 0 bases clipped from V and 2 bases from J, the junction kept 12 bases outside the gene matches. Germline-derived CDR1 and CDR2 are LNHDA and SQIVND (reference sequence). CDR3 sequence: CASSIDWRLAGLPTYEQYF. The CDR3 DNA reads TGTGCCAGTAGTATAGATTGGCGACTAGCGGGACTGCCAACCTACGAGCAGTACTTC.

The chain recombines TRBV19 with TRBJ1-2, with 7 bases aligning to TRBD1. The CDR3 contains 13 residues. CDR1 is LNHDA, CDR2 SQIVND, per germline (reference sequence). V gave up 3 bases and J gave up 6 bases; unmatched junction bases: 4. The CDR3 region has the DNA TGTGCCAGTAGTATCGGGACAGCAGATGGCTACACCTTC. Its protein is CASSIGTADGYTF. Based on the CDR3 plus reference TRBV19 and TRBJ1-2, the full variable domain is DGGITQSPKYLFRKEGQNVTLSCEQNLNHDAMYWYRQDPGQGLRLIYYSQIVNDFQKGDIAEGYSVSREKKESFPLTVTSAQKNPTAFYLCASSIGTADGYTFGSGTRLTVV.

The chain recombines TRBV7-2 with TRBJ2-7; D gene unclear. Germline CDR1 SGHTA, CDR2 FQGNSA. CDR3 length: 14 residues. The V end lost 1 base, the J end lost 3 bases, and 10 bases lay between the germline ends. The CDR3 protein is CASSLDYLLYEQYF. Written as DNA, the CDR3 is TGTGCCAGCAGCTTAGACTATCTACTCTACGAGCAGTACTTC.

The CDR3 region has the DNA TGTGCCAGCAGTGAAACAGGGGCTAGCACAGATACGCAGTATTTT. It codes for CASSETGASTDTQYF. The chain combines TRBV6-4 with TRBJ2-3, with 7 nucleotides matching TRBD1. From germline, CDR1 is MRHNA and CDR2 SNTAGT. After removal of 3 bases from V and 0 bases from J, the junction contained 3 bases not matched to a gene. CDR3 length: 15 residues.

The chain links TRBV18 to TRBJ1-2; TRBD1 might be the D (5 bases). Germline V gene lookup returns CDR1 KGHSH and CDR2 LQKENI. This CDR3 has 15 amino acids. With 3 bases removed from V and 3 bases from J, the gap between germline ends came to 14 bases. CDR3 sequence (DNA): TGTGCCAGCTCACCTTCGACAGTCAGTGACTATGGCTACACCTTC. It specifies CASSPSTVSDYGYTF. The whole variable domain, remainder taken from reference TRBV18 and TRBJ1-2, is NAGVMQNPRHLVRRRGQEARLRCSPMKGHSHVYWYRQLPEEGLKFMVYLQKENIIDESGMPKERFSAEFPKEGPSILRIQQVVRGDSAAYFCASSPSTVSDYGYTFGSGTRLTVV.

The chain recombines TRBV11-3 with TRBJ2-1; TRBD1 is a possible D gene (6 bases). V was trimmed by 1 base and J by 6 bases, leaving 19 bases between them. CDR1 and CDR2 from the germline V gene are SGHNT and YENEEA. The CDR3 sequence is 17 residues long. The CDR3 coding sequence is TGTGCCAGCAGCTTAGCTACAGGGAGTCCCAAGTCCAATGAGCAGTTCTTC. Its protein is CASSLATGSPKSNEQFF.

The rearrangement links TRBV5-1 to TRBJ2-7, with D perhaps TRBD2 (5 bases). Germline values: CDR1 SGHRS, CDR2 YFSETQ. V was trimmed by 5 bases and J by 0 bases, leaving 9 bases between them. This CDR3 spans 13 amino acids. The CDR3 loop is CASRHAGSYEQYF. CDR3 nucleotides: TGCGCCAGCAGACACGCGGGCTCCTACGAGCAGTACTTC.

The chain links TRBV6-1 to TRBJ2-1, with 8 positions matching TRBD2. With V trimmed by 1 base and J by 6 bases, 5 bases remained unmatched. This CDR3 is 15 amino acids long. Per the germline V gene, CDR1 is MNHNS and CDR2 is SASEGT. CDR3 DNA: TGTGCCAGCAGTGAAGTTCGAACTAGCGGCAATGAGCAGTTCTTC. Translated: CASSEVRTSGNEQFF.

This clone was seen more than once but under ten times. The chain uses TRBV28 and TRBJ1-5; D remains unclear. The germline V and J ends were trimmed by 6 bases and 5 bases, with 8 bases remaining between them. There are 12 residues in the CDR3. CDR1 MDHEN and CDR2 SYDVKM come from the germline V gene. The CDR3 sequence is CASRARDQPQHF. CDR3 sequence (DNA): TGTGCCAGCAGAGCGCGTGATCAGCCCCAGCATTTT.

The chain couples TRBV5-6 to TRBJ1-2; 7 bases line up with TRBD1. V shed 1 base, J shed 5 bases, and the junction held 5 bases outside the gene matches. The germline gives CDR1 SGHDT, CDR2 YYEEEE. The CDR3 sequence is 14 residues long. CDR3 region: CASSLNRGRYGYTF. For the CDR3, the DNA is TGTGCCAGCAGCTTGAACAGGGGCCGTTATGGCTACACCTTC.